This TCR beta chain originates from a study of response to subunit inactivated influenza vaccine. TCRdb re-analysed the RT-PCR reads in MiXCR, keeping a single row per CDR3 protein. The sample lists about 780,000 distinct CDR3 sequences; about a fifth were seen once. There are 16 residues in the CDR3. The V and J ends lost 5 bases and 1 base, in that order; junction bases with no gene match: 7. Looked up from germline, CDR1 is SGHTA and CDR2 is FQGNSA. This clonotype was sampled from a man aged 50 or older who received an inactivated influenza vaccine. The chain carries TRBV7-2 and TRBJ2-3, with 9 bases identical to TRBD2. Sequenced here: PBMCs from blood, sampled about 5 days after vaccination. The CDR3 protein is CASSLLAGAGTDTQYF. DNA for the CDR3: TGTGCCAGCAGCCTGTTAGCGGGAGCGGGCACAGATACGCAGTATTTT.